This paragraph covers one T cell receptor beta chain sequence. This sample is drawn from a study of technical replicates of blood from a handful of donors. CDR1 is SQVTM, CDR2 ANQGSEA, per germline. V was pared by 4 bases and J by 5 bases, with 4 bases of the junction left unmatched. The CDR3 totals 13 residues. Profiling relied on immunoSEQ multiplex PCR, and the TCRdb table lists in-frame clones only, not all of them. The data show tens of thousands of clones, about 96% seen once. The chain has TRBV29-1 and TRBJ2-2; the match to TRBD1 covers 7 bases. Sequencing was done on a sample of T cells isolated from PBMCs. This receptor was identified in a human donor in good health. CDR3 nucleotide sequence: TGCAGCGTTGGGACAGGTCCTACCGGGGAGCTGTTTTTT. This translates into CSVGTGPTGELFF.